This section outlines one TCR beta chain sequence together with its context. Losses at the gene ends were 6 bases for V and 2 bases for J; bases not matched to a gene: 7. Germline values: CDR1 MNHNY, CDR2 SVGAGI (reference sequence). The length of the CDR3 is 15 residues. The sample comes from a study of OX40 agonist ivuxolimab in advanced cancers. Using immunoSEQ multiplex PCR, the repertoire was profiled, and TCRdb retains in-frame clones only, with some absent. The profile covers 35,000 to 40,000 clones, with 85% to 90% appearing a single time and 9.5% to 15% taken by the ten largest. The chain combines TRBV6-6 with TRBJ2-1; 7 nucleotides align to TRBD1. The source of this sequence is an adult with an advanced solid tumor such as melanoma, head and neck, liver or kidney cancer. The specimen comprised CD4+ or CD8+ T cells sorted from blood, sampled in a trial of the OX40 agonist ivuxolimab. The CDR3 nucleotides read TGTGCCAGCAGACCCACGACAGGGCCCTACAATGAGCAGTTCTTC. This gives the protein CASRPTTGPYNEQFF.